This T cell receptor beta chain is drawn from a study of OX40 agonist ivuxolimab in advanced cancers. Study as a whole: Prior therapy, whether anti-PD-1, anti-PD-L1 or anti-CTLA-4, was allowed, and roughly 40% had some. Partial responses were recorded for three patients, including one with hepatocellular carcinoma and two with cutaneous melanoma.

V was clipped by 3 bases and J by 3 bases; unmatched bases: 5. The CDR3 runs 15 residues. Germline V CDR1 and CDR2: LGHNA, YSLEER. TCRdb's table, derived via immunoSEQ multiplex PCR, lists solely in-frame clones and lacks some. The table lists tens of thousands of clones, around four fifths of them singletons. Exclusion of a patient followed from autoimmune disease history or systemic immunosuppression. At baseline, cycle 4 day 1, and cycle 7 day 1, blood was sampled. The sequence was obtained from an adult with an advanced solid tumor such as melanoma, head and neck, liver or kidney cancer. This material consisted of CD4+ or CD8+ T cells sorted from blood, taken in a trial of the OX40 agonist ivuxolimab. This chain uses TRBV4-3 with TRBJ1-2, with TRBD1 identical over 9 bases. The DNA of the CDR3 is TGCGCCAGCAGCCAGGGGACAGGGACCCACTATGGCTACACCTTC. It codes for CASSQGTGTHYGYTF.